This TCR beta chain was recorded in a study of blood T cell dynamics during melanoma immunotherapy (dated by TCRdb to 2020 to 2022). Some background on the complete study: The patients had metastatic melanoma and were given first-line pembrolizumab or nivolumab plus ipilimumab as standard of care in the United Kingdom. To find early correlates of response, peripheral T cell receptor repertoires were profiled in metastatic melanoma patients before and after one cycle of checkpoint inhibitor therapy. The training cohort was made up of consecutive patients, while a further independent group of patients from the same centre was pooled to form an external validation set.

A fixed 350 ng of DNA was loaded for every bulk PBMC sample. TCR beta CDR3 sequences were amplified from genomic DNA using the immunoSEQ TCRb Assay kit according to manufacturer instructions. The KAPA Library Quantification Kit for Illumina platforms was used to quantify the pooled libraries by qPCR. Sequencing of the pooled libraries was done on an Illumina NextSeq 500, with clustering at roughly 0.6-1.1 pM. The source study handled its data this way. TCR data were analyzed using immunoSEQ ANALYZER and the R LymphoSeq package. A rearrangement efficiency score was calculated as productive divided by the sum of productive and non-productive CDR3 sequences. Clonality was assessed using the Gini coefficient and diversity using the Renyi index at alpha=1, with pairwise comparisons between timepoints within each patient. Clonal relatedness, based on an edit distance of 3, and repertoire similarity, based on the Bhattacharyya coefficient, were both computed in LymphoSeq. To classify response, a linear discriminant analysis based on week-3 changes in clonality and diversity was built using the R MASS and caret packages. TCRdb took over this immuneACCESS table, retaining in-frame rearrangements with V and J assigned. Such tables are incomplete; in checked studies, under half of the missing clones stem from an unresolved V gene, and the remainder is unexplained. That table is the source of V, J and clone size, and D and trimming were worked out from the DNA. Present in this sample are 11,000 or so clones, roughly 84% of which were seen just once. About 15% of the sample is in the top ten clones.

As encoded in the germline V gene, CDR1 is SGHNT while CDR2 is YENEEA. Relative to germline, V is 3 bases shorter and J is 8 bases shorter, with 10 bases between their ends. The CDR3 holds 12 amino acids from the cysteine to the phenylalanine. Left in the record is the CDR3 DNA by itself, 36 bases read in frame from the first base. Interpreted using the paper, the time point label stands for: week 3, after first cycle of checkpoint inhibitor. Blood samples were taken before treatment (T0) and at week 3 (W3), following the first cycle of checkpoint blockade. Except for a couple of patients with rapid clinical progression, response was assessed 12 weeks after the first infusion by RECIST 1.1; disease control meant complete response, partial response or stable disease. Patients with prior systemic cancer treatment, concomitant immunosuppressant therapy or synchronous other active malignancies were excluded. Both bulk PBMC and plasma cell-free DNA were sequenced for TCR beta so that circulating cells and T cell turnover could be tracked. PBMC were isolated from blood with Lymphoprep and SepMate tubes, followed by red cell lysis. DNA from PBMC and sorted T cell subsets was extracted with QIAamp DNA Blood Mini kits.

Comment on this clone: Its antigen is currently not known. One base away there is no much larger clone; base qualities are not given.

The research as a whole found: The study was unable to establish whether the T cell clones driving the repertoire changes were melanoma-specific or instead reflected general immune activation. Patients who later achieved disease control showed a bifurcated PBMC repertoire reorganization at W3, with increased clonality or increased diversity, unlike progressors. The relatively small sample size was acknowledged as potentially limiting generalization of the results.

The source material was blood, sampled from a patient treated with checkpoint blockade. The V gene is TRBV11-3 and the J gene is TRBJ1-2, with the D segment identity uncertain. The source is a human donor with melanoma. The base sequence is TGTGCCAGCAGCTTTAGGCAGAAAGGCTACACCTTC. It encodes CASSFRQKGYTF.